Presented here are 16 T cell receptor beta chains from one specimen sequenced in a study of T cell responses to AZD1222 COVID-19 vaccine. The repertoire was sequenced with immunoSEQ multiplex PCR; TCRdb's copy has only in-frame clones and lacks some. The profile shows 90,000 to 150,000 clones, around 90% of them singletons. The material sequenced was peripheral blood, taken 28 days after the second dose of the MenACWY control vaccine. Receptors originate from an adult who received the MenACWY meningococcal vaccine as a control.

The chain is built from TRBV5-1 and TRBJ2-5; possible D gene TRBD2, 6 bases. CDR1 is SGHRS, CDR2 YFSETQ, per germline. The CDR3 extends over 13 amino acids. Trimming removed 2 bases from V and 2 bases from J, with 7 bases in between. CDR3 residues: CASSFRGQETQYF. CDR3 nucleotide sequence: TGCGCCAGCAGCTTCCGGGGGCAAGAGACCCAGTACTTC. Supplemented by reference TRBV5-1 and TRBJ2-5, the full variable domain reads KAGVTQTPRYLIKTRGQQVTLSCSPISGHRSVSWYQQTPGQGLQFLFEYFSETQRNKGNFPGRFSGRQFSNSRSEMNVSTLELGDSALYLCASSFRGQETQYFGPGTRLLVL.

The chain recombines TRBV27 with TRBJ1-4, with D possibly TRBD1 on 5 matching bases. This CDR3 comprises 16 residues. The V gene's germline CDR1 is MNHEY and CDR2 SMNVEV (reference sequence). V dropped 2 bases and J dropped 7 bases, with 17 bases sitting between them. In DNA, the CDR3 is TGTGCCAGCAGTTTAGGCACCATAAGGGGCAGTGAAAAACTGTTTTTT. It yields the protein CASSLGTIRGSEKLFF.

The gene calls are TRBV3-1 (or the pseudogene TRBV3-2) and TRBJ1-2; no clear D. This CDR3 comprises 16 residues. Germline V CDR1 and CDR2: LGHDT, YNNKEL (reference sequence). The ends were cut back, 2 bases at V and 6 bases at J, with 19 bases in the middle. CDR3 loop: CASSQFRGEVRDGYTF. CDR3 coding DNA: TGTGCCAGCAGCCAATTCCGCGGGGAGGTTCGGGATGGCTACACCTTC.

Written as DNA, the CDR3 is TGTGCCAGCAGTCGGGCGGCCCTAGCCAAAAACATTCAGTACTTC. Residues: CASSRAALAKNIQYF. V gene TRBV27 combines with J gene TRBJ2-4; no clear D. The CDR3 has 15 amino acids. Trimming pared 5 bases from V and 0 bases from J, leaving 11 bases between. From germline, CDR1 is MNHEY and CDR2 SMNVEV (reference sequence).

The V call is TRBV27, the J call TRBJ1-1, with D tentatively TRBD1 (5 bases). V was pared by 1 base and J by 4 bases, with 10 bases between. CDR3 size: 14 residues. Germline assignment: CDR1 MNHEY and CDR2 SMNVEV (reference sequence). CDR3 protein: CASSLLGESTEAFF. The CDR3 DNA reads TGTGCCAGCAGTTTATTGGGGGAGAGCACTGAAGCTTTCTTT.

This clone was detected a few times. The rearrangement joins TRBV2 to TRBJ1-4; 10 nucleotides match TRBD1. J gave up 4 bases and V 5 bases, and 7 bases lay outside the gene matches. This CDR3 is built from 16 residues. CDR1 is SNHLY and CDR2 is FYNNEI in the germline V gene. Here the CDR3 DNA reads TGTGCCAGCAGTTGGACAGGGGGGACAATTAATGAAAAACTGTTTTTT. Its translation is CASSWTGGTINEKLFF.

The chain carries TRBV9 and TRBJ2-5; 7 nucleotides line up with TRBD2. CDR1 is SGDLS, CDR2 YYNGEE, per germline. CDR3 size: 16 residues. The J segment lost 3 bases and the V segment lost 0 bases, leaving 8 bases of the junction unmatched. CDR3 bases: TGTGCCAGCAGCGTAGGGGTGGGAGGGCCGGAAGAGACCCAGTACTTC. Its protein is CASSVGVGGPEETQYF.

V gene TRBV2 combines with J gene TRBJ1-2, with TRBD1 identical over 8 bases. The CDR3 totals 14 residues. With 6 bases clipped from V and 8 bases from J, the junction kept 11 bases outside the gene matches. Germline CDR1 and CDR2: SNHLY and FYNNEI. The CDR3 reads CASSNNQGAQGYTF. DNA for the CDR3: TGTGCCAGCAGCAACAACCAGGGGGCGCAAGGCTACACCTTC.

The genes are TRBV9 and TRBJ2-7, with TRBD2 matching 7 bases. The germline CDR1 and CDR2 sequences are SGDLS and YYNGEE. The CDR3 extends over 15 amino acids. V lost 3 bases to trimming and J lost 2 bases; unmatched junction nucleotides: 8. CDR3 residues: CASSATGTTAYEQYF. DNA for the CDR3: TGTGCCAGCAGCGCCACCGGGACTACCGCCTACGAGCAGTACTTC.

The chain joins TRBV5-6 to TRBJ2-5; weak D call: TRBD1 (6 bases). Germline V lookup: CDR1 SGHDT, CDR2 YYEEEE. Deletions cut 0 bases from V and 3 bases from J, with 9 bases between. CDR3 length equals 14 residues. The CDR3 loop reads CASSLGGQEETQYF. The CDR3 region has the DNA TGTGCCAGCAGCTTGGGGGGACAAGAAGAGACCCAGTACTTC.

The chain combines TRBV28 with TRBJ2-2; D is unclear. V gave up 4 bases and J gave up 4 bases, with 10 bases separating them. The germline V gene encodes CDR1 MDHEN and CDR2 SYDVKM. The CDR3 runs 14 residues. The CDR3, as DNA: TGTGCCAGCAGTTCCAGAGGTTCCACCGGGGAGCTGTTTTTT. Amino acids: CASSSRGSTGELFF.

V usage is TRBV4-1 and J usage is TRBJ2-1; 10 bases align to TRBD2. The CDR3 loop spans 18 amino acids. Losses at the gene ends were 4 bases for V and 5 bases for J; bases not matched to a gene: 14. Germline V gene sequence: CDR1 MGHRA, CDR2 YSYEKL. The CDR3: CASSLQSASGGFNNEQFF. In DNA, the CDR3 is TGCGCCAGCAGCCTCCAGAGCGCTAGCGGGGGATTTAACAATGAGCAGTTCTTC.

This rearrangement joins TRBV4-2 to TRBJ2-5; 8 positions agree with TRBD1. Germline-derived CDR1 and CDR2 are LGHNA and YNFKEQ. The CDR3 contains 16 residues. Losses at the gene ends were 4 bases for V and 2 bases for J; bases not matched to a gene: 9. The CDR3 sequence is CASSPTTGGLQETQYF. CDR3 in DNA: TGTGCCAGCAGCCCAACTACAGGGGGGCTTCAAGAGACCCAGTACTTC.

The chain carries TRBV7-9 and TRBJ2-1; 8 bases map to TRBD2. V dropped 5 bases and J dropped 15; count of bases not matched to a gene: 12. This CDR3 region has 13 residues. Per germline, CDR1 SEHNR and CDR2 FQNEAQ (reference sequence). The chain's CDR3 is CASSTTTSALGFF. The CDR3 DNA is TGTGCCAGCAGCACTACGACTAGCGCCTTGGGGTTCTTC.

The chain is built from TRBV5-1 and TRBJ2-3, with D maybe TRBD2 (6 bases). The ends were cut back, 2 bases at V and 2 bases at J, with 15 bases in the middle. The CDR3 is 16 amino acids. CDR1 and CDR2 from the germline V gene are SGHRS and YFSETQ. The CDR3: CASSFKRVPTTDTQYF. As DNA, the CDR3 is TGCGCCAGCAGCTTTAAGCGGGTGCCGACCACAGATACGCAGTATTTT.

This sequence joins TRBV5-4 and TRBJ1-2; weak D call: TRBD1 (5 bases). Germline-derived CDR1 and CDR2 are SGHNT and YYREEE (reference sequence). CDR3 length equals 14 residues. Deletions cut 3 bases from V and 1 base from J, with 10 bases between. CDR3 in DNA: TGTGCCAGCAGCTACGGGACCGTTAACTATGGCTACACCTTC. Its protein is CASSYGTVNYGYTF.